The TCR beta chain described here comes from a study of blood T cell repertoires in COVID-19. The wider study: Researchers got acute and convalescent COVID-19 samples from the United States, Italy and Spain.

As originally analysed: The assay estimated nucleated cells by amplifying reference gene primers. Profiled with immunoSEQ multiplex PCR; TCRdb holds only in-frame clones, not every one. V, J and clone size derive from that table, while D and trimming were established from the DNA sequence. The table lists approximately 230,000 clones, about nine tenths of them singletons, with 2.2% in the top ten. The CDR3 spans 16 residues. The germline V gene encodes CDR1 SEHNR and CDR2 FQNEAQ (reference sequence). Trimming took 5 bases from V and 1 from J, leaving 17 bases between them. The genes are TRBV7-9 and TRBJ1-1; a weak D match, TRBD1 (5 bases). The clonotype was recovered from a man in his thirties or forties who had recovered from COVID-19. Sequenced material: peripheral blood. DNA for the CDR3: TGTGCCAGCAGCAGATACCGGGACTCCCCGAACACTGAAGCTTTCTTT. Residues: CASSRYRDSPNTEAFF.